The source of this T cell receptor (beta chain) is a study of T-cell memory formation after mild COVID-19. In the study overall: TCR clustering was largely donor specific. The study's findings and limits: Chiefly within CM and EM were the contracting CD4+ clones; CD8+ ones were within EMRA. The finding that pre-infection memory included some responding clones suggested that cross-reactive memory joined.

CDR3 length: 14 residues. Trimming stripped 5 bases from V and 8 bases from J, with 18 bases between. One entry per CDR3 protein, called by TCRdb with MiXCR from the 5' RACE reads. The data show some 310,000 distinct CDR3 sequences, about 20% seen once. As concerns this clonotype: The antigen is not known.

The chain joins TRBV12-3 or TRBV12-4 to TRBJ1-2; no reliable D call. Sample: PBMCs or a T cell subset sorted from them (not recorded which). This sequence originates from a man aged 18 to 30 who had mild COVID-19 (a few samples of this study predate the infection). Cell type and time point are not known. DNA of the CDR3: TGTGCCAGCAGTCCACACCTGACCGGCGGAGGCTACACCTTC. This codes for CASSPHLTGGGYTF.